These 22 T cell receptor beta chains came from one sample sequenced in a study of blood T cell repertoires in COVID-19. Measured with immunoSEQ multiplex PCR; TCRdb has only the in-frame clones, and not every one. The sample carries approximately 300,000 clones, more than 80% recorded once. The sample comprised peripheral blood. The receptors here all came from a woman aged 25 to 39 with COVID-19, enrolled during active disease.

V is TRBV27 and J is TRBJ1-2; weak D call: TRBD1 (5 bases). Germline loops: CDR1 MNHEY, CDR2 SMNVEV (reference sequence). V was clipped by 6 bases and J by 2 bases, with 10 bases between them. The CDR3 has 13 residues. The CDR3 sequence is CASRVNRNYGYTF. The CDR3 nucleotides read TGTGCCAGCAGGGTAAACAGGAACTATGGCTACACCTTC.

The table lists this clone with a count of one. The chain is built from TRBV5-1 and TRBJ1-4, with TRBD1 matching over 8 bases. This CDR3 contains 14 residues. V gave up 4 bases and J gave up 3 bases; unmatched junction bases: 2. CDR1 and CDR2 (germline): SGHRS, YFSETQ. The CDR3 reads CASSQGAANEKLFF. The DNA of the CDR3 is TGCGCCAGCAGCCAGGGGGCGGCTAATGAAAAACTGTTTTTT.

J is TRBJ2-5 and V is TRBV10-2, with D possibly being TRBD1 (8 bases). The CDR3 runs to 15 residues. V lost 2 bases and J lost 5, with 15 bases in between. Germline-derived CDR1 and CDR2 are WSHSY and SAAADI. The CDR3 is CASSEGQGGPETQYF. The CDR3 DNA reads TGCGCCAGCAGTGAGGGACAGGGAGGGCCGGAGACCCAGTACTTC.

CDR3 DNA: TGTGCCAGCAGCTGGACAATTACAGGGTGGGGAGAGACCCAGTACTTC. Protein sequence: CASSWTITGWGETQYF. The V gene is TRBV5-8, the J gene TRBJ2-5, with D possibly matching TRBD1 (6 bases). Deletions cut 3 bases from V and 4 bases from J, with 19 bases between. In germline, CDR1 is SGHTS, CDR2 YDEGEE. The CDR3 is 16 amino acids.

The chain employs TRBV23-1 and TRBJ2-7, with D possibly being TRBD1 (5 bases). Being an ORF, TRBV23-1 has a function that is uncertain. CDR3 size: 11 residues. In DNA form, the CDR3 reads TGCGGACCAGACAGCCGGGACGAGCAGTACTTC. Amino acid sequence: CGPDSRDEQYF.

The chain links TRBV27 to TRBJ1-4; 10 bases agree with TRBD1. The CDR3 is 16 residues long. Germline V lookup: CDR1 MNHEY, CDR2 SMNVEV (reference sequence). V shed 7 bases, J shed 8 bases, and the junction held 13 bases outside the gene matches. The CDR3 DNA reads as TGTGCCAGCAAACCTTTCCCGGGACAGGGGCTGGAAAAACTGTTTTTT. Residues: CASKPFPGQGLEKLFF.

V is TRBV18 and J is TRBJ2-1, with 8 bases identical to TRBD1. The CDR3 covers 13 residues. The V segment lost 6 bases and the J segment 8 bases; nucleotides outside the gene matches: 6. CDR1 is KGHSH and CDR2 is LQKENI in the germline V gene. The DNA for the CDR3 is TGTGCCAGCTCGCCAGGGGGCTTCGATGAGCAGTTCTTC. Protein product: CASSPGGFDEQFF.

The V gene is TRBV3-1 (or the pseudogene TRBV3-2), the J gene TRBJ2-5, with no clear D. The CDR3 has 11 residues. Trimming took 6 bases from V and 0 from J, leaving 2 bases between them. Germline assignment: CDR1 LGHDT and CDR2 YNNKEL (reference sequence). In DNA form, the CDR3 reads TGTGCCAGCAGTAACCAAGAGACCCAGTACTTC. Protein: CASSNQETQYF.

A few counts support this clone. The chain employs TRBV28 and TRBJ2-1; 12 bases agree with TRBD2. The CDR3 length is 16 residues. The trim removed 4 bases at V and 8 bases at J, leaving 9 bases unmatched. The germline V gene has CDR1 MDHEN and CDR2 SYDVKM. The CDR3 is CASSSLAGGGVDEQFF. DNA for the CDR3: TGTGCCAGCAGTTCACTAGCGGGAGGAGGGGTCGATGAGCAGTTCTTC.

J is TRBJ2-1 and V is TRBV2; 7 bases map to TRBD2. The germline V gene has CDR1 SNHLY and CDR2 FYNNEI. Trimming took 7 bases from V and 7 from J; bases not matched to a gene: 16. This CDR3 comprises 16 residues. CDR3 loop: CASTPSGGSRGNEQFF. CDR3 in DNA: TGTGCCAGCACCCCGTCGGGCGGGAGTCGGGGAAATGAGCAGTTCTTC.

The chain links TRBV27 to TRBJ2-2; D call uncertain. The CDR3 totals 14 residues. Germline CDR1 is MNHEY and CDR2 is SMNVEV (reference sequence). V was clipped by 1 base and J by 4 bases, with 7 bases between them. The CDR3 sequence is CASSLFRGTGELFF. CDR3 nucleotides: TGTGCCAGCAGTTTATTCCGAGGCACCGGGGAGCTGTTTTTT.

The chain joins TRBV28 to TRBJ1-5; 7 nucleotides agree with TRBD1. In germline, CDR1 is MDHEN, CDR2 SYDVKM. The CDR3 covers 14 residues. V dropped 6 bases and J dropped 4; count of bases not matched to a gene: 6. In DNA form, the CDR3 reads TGTGCCAGCAGGACAGGGTCCGGGAATCAGCCCCAGCATTTT. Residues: CASRTGSGNQPQHF.

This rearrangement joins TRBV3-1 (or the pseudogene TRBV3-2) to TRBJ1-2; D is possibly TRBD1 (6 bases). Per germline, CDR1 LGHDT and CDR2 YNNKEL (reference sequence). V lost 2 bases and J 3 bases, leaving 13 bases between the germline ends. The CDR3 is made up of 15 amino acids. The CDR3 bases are TGTGCCAGCAGCCAACCACAGGGTGCGGACTATGGCTACACCTTC. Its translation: CASSQPQGADYGYTF.

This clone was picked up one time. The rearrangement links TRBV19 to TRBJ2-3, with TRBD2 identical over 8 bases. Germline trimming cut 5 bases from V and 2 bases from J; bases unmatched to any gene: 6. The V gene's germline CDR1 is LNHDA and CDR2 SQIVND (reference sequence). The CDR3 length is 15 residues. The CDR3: CASSGASGFTDTQYF. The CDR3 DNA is TGTGCCAGTAGTGGGGCTAGCGGGTTCACAGATACGCAGTATTTT.

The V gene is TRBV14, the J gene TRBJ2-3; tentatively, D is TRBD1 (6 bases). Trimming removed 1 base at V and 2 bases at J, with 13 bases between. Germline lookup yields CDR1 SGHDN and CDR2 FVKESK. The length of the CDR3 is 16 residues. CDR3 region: CASSQGDNLLTDTQYF. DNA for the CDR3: TGTGCCAGCAGCCAAGGGGACAACCTACTCACAGATACGCAGTATTTT.

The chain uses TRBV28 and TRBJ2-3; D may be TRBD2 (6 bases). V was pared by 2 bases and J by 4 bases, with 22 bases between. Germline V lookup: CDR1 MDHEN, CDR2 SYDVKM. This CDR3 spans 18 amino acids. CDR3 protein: CASSLTSGLGREADTQYF. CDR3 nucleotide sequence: TGTGCCAGCAGTTTAACGTCGGGCCTAGGCAGGGAGGCAGATACGCAGTATTTT. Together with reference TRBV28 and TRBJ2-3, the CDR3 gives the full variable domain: DVKVTQSSRYLVKRTGEKVFLECVQDMDHENMFWYRQDPGLGLRLIYFSYDVKMKEKGDIPEGYSVSREKKERFSLILESASTNQTSMYLCASSLTSGLGREADTQYFGPGTRLTVL.

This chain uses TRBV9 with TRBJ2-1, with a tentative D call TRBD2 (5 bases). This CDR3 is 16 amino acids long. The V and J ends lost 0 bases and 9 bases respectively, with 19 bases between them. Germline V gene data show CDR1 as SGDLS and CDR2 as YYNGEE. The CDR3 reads CASSVERASWATEQFF. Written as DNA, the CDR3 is TGTGCCAGCAGCGTAGAGAGGGCTAGCTGGGCCACTGAGCAGTTCTTC.

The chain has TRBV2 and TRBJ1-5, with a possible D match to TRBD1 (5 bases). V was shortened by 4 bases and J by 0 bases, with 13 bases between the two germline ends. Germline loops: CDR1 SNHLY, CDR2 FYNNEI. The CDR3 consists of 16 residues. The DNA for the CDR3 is TGTGCCAGCAGTGGGGGGGACCAGCTTAGCAATCAGCCCCAGCATTTT. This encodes CASSGGDQLSNQPQHF.

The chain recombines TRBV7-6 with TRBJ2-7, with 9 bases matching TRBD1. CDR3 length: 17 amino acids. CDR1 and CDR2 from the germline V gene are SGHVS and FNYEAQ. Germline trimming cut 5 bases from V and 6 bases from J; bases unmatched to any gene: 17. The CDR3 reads CASSALGGTGKLGEQYF. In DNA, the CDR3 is TGTGCCAGCAGCGCATTAGGGGGGACAGGGAAATTGGGCGAGCAGTACTTC.

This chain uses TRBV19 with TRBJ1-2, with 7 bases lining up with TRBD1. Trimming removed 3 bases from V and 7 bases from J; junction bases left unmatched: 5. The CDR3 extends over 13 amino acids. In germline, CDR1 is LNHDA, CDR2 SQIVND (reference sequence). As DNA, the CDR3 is TGTGCCAGTAGTATGGGGACAGTTCCTGGCTACACCTTC. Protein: CASSMGTVPGYTF.

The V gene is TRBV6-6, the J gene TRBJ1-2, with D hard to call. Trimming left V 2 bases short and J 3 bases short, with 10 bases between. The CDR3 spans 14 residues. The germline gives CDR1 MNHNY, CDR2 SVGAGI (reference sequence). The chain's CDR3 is CASSYLTEYYGYTF. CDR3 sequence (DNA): TGTGCCAGCAGTTACCTGACGGAGTACTATGGCTACACCTTC.

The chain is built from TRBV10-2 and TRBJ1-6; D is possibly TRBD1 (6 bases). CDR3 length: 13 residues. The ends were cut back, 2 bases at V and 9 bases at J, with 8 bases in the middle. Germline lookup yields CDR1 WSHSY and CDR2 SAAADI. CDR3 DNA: TGCGCCAGCAGTGAGGGCAGGGGTTCACCCCTCCACTTT. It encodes CASSEGRGSPLHF.